The rows below give T cell receptor beta chains drawn from one sample of a study of PD-1 blockade in classical Hodgkin lymphoma. Clones were read by immunoSEQ multiplex PCR, and TCRdb kept only the in-frame ones, dropping some. Among 31,000 or so clones listed, roughly four fifths were seen once. Material: peripheral blood mononuclear cells (PBMCs), obtained before the fourth cycle of nivolumab. These receptors all come from a human donor with classical Hodgkin lymphoma. The CDR3 runs from the conserved cysteine through the conserved F or W. The order of the fields is V gene, clone size, D gene, J gene, CDR3 protein, CDR3 DNA. The D gene is left open where the match is weak. Size tells how often a clone was seen (once, few, many) or the class of an expanded clone, and some rows leave it out.

V: TRBV28; size: NA; D: TRBD1; J: TRBJ1-2; CDR3: CASRGQVFLYGYTF; DNA: TGTGCCAGCAGGGGACAGGTTTTCCTGTATGGCTACACCTTC
V: TRBV6-5; size: NA; D: TRBD2; J: TRBJ2-7; CDR3: CASSKGLAGVYEQYF; DNA: TGTGCCAGCAGCAAGGGACTAGCGGGAGTATACGAGCAGTACTTC
V: TRBV7-8; size: NA; D: NA; J: TRBJ1-5; CDR3: CASSLVPGRGNQPQHF; DNA: TGTGCCAGCAGCTTAGTCCCGGGTAGGGGCAATCAGCCCCAGCATTTT
V: TRBV5-5; size: NA; D: NA; J: TRBJ2-1; CDR3: CASSLAAGSYNEQFF; DNA: TGTGCCAGCAGCTTGGCGGCAGGCTCCTACAATGAGCAGTTCTTC
V: TRBV10-3; size: NA; D: NA; J: TRBJ1-5; CDR3: CAISELEGNQPQHF; DNA: TGTGCCATCAGTGAGTTAGAGGGGAATCAGCCCCAGCATTTT
V: TRBV10-3; size: NA; D: TRBD1; J: TRBJ1-6; CDR3: CATVGTANSPLHF; DNA: TGTGCCACGGTGGGGACAGCAAATTCACCCCTCCACTTT
V: TRBV7-3; size: NA; D: NA; J: TRBJ2-3; CDR3: CASSLGRRDTQYF; DNA: TGTGCCAGCAGCTTGGGGAGAAGAGATACGCAGTATTTT
V: TRBV7-2; size: NA; D: NA; J: TRBJ2-3; CDR3: CASSLAGVGTDTQYF; DNA: TGTGCCAGCAGCTTAGCGGGGGTGGGCACAGATACGCAGTATTTT
V: TRBV28; size: few; D: NA; J: TRBJ2-5; CDR3: CASSLPGSQETQYF; DNA: TGTGCCAGCAGTTTGCCGGGCTCCCAAGAGACCCAGTACTTC
V: TRBV5-4; size: NA; D: NA; J: TRBJ1-1; CDR3: CASSSGAGKNTEAFF; DNA: TGTGCCAGCAGCTCGGGGGCGGGAAAGAACACTGAAGCTTTCTTT
V: TRBV9; size: NA; D: NA; J: TRBJ2-4; CDR3: CASSKGGNIQYF; DNA: TGTGCCAGCAGCAAGGGGGGAAACATTCAGTACTTC
V: TRBV4-3; size: NA; D: NA; J: TRBJ1-1; CDR3: CASSQEIGNTEAFF; DNA: TGCGCCAGCAGCCAAGAAATAGGGAACACTGAAGCTTTCTTT
V: TRBV2; size: NA; D: NA; J: TRBJ1-5; CDR3: CASRANRYSNQPQHF; DNA: TGTGCCAGCAGAGCCAATCGTTATAGCAATCAGCCCCAGCATTTT
V: TRBV6-5; size: NA; D: TRBD2; J: TRBJ2-3; CDR3: CASSTGGADTQYF; DNA: TGTGCCAGCAGCACGGGGGGGGCAGATACGCAGTATTTT
V: TRBV5-1; size: few; D: NA; J: TRBJ1-2; CDR3: CASSSQGAGYTF; DNA: TGCGCCAGCAGCTCACAGGGTGCTGGCTACACCTTC
V: TRBV7-9; size: few; D: NA; J: TRBJ2-5; CDR3: CASSLALRQSQETQYF; DNA: TGTGCCAGCAGCTTAGCCCTGAGACAGTCACAAGAGACCCAGTACTTC
V: TRBV19; size: NA; D: NA; J: TRBJ2-5; CDR3: CASSPHPGQRYF; DNA: TGTGCCAGTAGTCCCCACCCGGGACAACGGTACTTC
V: TRBV7-8; size: NA; D: TRBD1; J: TRBJ2-1; CDR3: CASSPDRGFRNEQFF; DNA: TGTGCCAGCAGCCCGGACAGGGGTTTTAGGAATGAGCAGTTCTTC
V: TRBV9; size: NA; D: NA; J: TRBJ2-3; CDR3: CASSVGPGASTDTQYF; DNA: TGTGCCAGCAGCGTAGGACCCGGGGCTAGCACAGATACGCAGTATTTT
V: TRBV7-2; size: NA; D: TRBD1; J: TRBJ1-4; CDR3: CASSKGQPGPNEKLFF; DNA: TGTGCCAGCAGCAAGGGACAGCCAGGCCCTAATGAAAAACTGTTTTTT